Presented here are 30 T cell receptor beta chains from one specimen sequenced in a study of shared clonotypes between healthy human individuals. Sequenced by immunoSEQ multiplex PCR; TCRdb stores in-frame clones only, minus some. The repertoire includes 450,000 to 500,000 clones, over 60% of them detected once, and over 10% sits in the top ten. Sequencing input: PBMCs. The source of these receptors is a woman aged 40 to 50 in good health. Some clones in this sample may be carry-over from other donors' samples.

The table lists this clone with a count of one. This chain links TRBV19 with TRBJ2-2; no clear D gene. The CDR3 is 14 residues long. CDR1 and CDR2 from the germline V gene are LNHDA and SQIVND (reference sequence). V lost 5 bases to trimming and J lost 2 bases, with 9 bases between them. CDR3 in amino acids: CASSLQYNTGELFF. The CDR3 bases are TGTGCCAGTAGTCTCCAATATAACACCGGGGAGCTGTTTTTT.

The gene calls are TRBV6-5 and TRBJ2-1; D gene uncertain. Between the trimmed V and J ends, which lost 4 bases and 3 bases, there was a span of 7 bases. The CDR3 is 13 amino acids. In germline, CDR1 is MNHEY, CDR2 SVGAGI. CDR3 DNA sequence: TGTGCCAGCAGTTCCCATGGCTACAATGAGCAGTTCTTC. Translation gives CASSSHGYNEQFF.

This clone showed up just once. This chain links TRBV5-1 with TRBJ2-4, with no clear D. The CDR3 is 14 amino acids. Trimming removed 0 bases from V and 8 bases from J, with 12 bases in between. CDR1 is SGHRS, CDR2 YFSETQ, per germline. CDR3 sequence: CASSLAGRRDIQYF. For the CDR3, the DNA is TGCGCCAGCAGCTTGGCCGGAAGAAGGGACATTCAGTACTTC.

The rearrangement uses TRBV7-3 and TRBJ2-1; 12 bases are a match to TRBD2. Trimming cost V 0 bases and J 0 bases; bases outside gene matches: 12. Germline loops: CDR1 SGHTA, CDR2 FQGTGA. This CDR3 is built from 21 residues. CDR3 in amino acids: CASSLTPTTSGRLSSYNEQFF. CDR3 bases: TGTGCCAGCAGCTTAACCCCCACTACTAGCGGGAGGCTCAGCTCCTACAATGAGCAGTTCTTC.

The CDR3 DNA reads as TGTGCCACCAGCAAGAGCGGGAGCTCCTACGAGCAGTACTTC. Protein: CATSKSGSSYEQYF. The rearrangement links TRBV15 to TRBJ2-5; TRBD2 aligns across 8 bases. The end of the DNA fits TRBJ2-7 better, so the J call may be wrong. Germline CDR1 LNHNV, CDR2 YYDKDF (reference sequence). This CDR3 is 14 amino acids long.

The chain is built from TRBV6-1 and TRBJ2-7; 7 bases map to TRBD1. The V segment lost 0 bases and the J segment 0 bases; nucleotides outside the gene matches: 5. Germline V gene lookup returns CDR1 MNHNS and CDR2 SASEGT. The CDR3 contains 16 residues. CDR3 bases: TGTGCCAGCAGTGAAGCCTCGGGACAGAGCTCCTACGAGCAGTACTTC. Protein sequence: CASSEASGQSSYEQYF.

As to this clone: Other DNA sequences in the same sample also yield this CDR3. This chain connects TRBV18 to TRBJ2-3; 11 bases line up with TRBD2. This CDR3 is built from 16 residues. CDR1 and CDR2 (germline): KGHSH, LQKENI. The ends lost 3 bases at V and 0 bases at J; junction bases unmatched: 2. This CDR3 reads CASSPRTSGSTDTQYF. In DNA form, the CDR3 reads TGTGCCAGCTCACCCAGGACTAGCGGGAGCACAGATACGCAGTATTTT.

This rearrangement joins TRBV12-2 to TRBJ2-7. TRBV12-2 is labeled a pseudogene. This CDR3 region has 15 residues. The CDR3 here is CASRLTNRGGLEQYF. The CDR3 nucleotides read TGTGCAAGTCGCTTAACCAACAGGGGAGGGCTCGAGCAGTACTTC.

This clone was detected only once. The chain recombines TRBV10-3 with TRBJ2-1; 9 positions agree with TRBD2. J was trimmed by 2 bases and V by 8 bases; bases with no gene match: 13. Germline CDR1 reads ENHRY; CDR2 reads SYGVKD. The CDR3 loop spans 17 amino acids. The CDR3 protein is CAIGGLAGDPPYNEQFF. The CDR3 bases are TGTGCCATCGGGGGACTAGCCGGAGACCCACCCTACAATGAGCAGTTCTTC.

The chain joins TRBV7-1 to TRBJ1-5, with D possibly matching TRBD1 (6 bases). TRBV7-1 is an open reading frame, and its role is uncertain. V was trimmed by 4 bases and J by 1 base, leaving 8 bases between them. The CDR3 length is 14 residues. As DNA, the CDR3 is TGTGCCAGCAGCTGGGGACAAAGCAATCAGCCCCAGCATTTT. Its protein is CASSWGQSNQPQHF.

The rearrangement joins TRBV5-1 to TRBJ2-5, with 8 bases aligning to TRBD2. The CDR3 contains 12 residues. Germline lookup yields CDR1 SGHRS and CDR2 YFSETQ. The trim removed 7 bases at V and 8 bases at J, leaving 7 bases unmatched. CDR3 DNA sequence: TGCGCCAGCGCACGGGAGGGAGTTACCCAGTACTTC. Translated: CASAREGVTQYF.

In DNA, the CDR3 is TGTGCCAGCTCACTAACGTCCCAACCCGGTTGGGAGCAGTACTTC. The encoded protein is CASSLTSQPGWEQYF. The V gene is TRBV18, the J gene TRBJ2-7; D unclear. CDR1 KGHSH and CDR2 LQKENI come from the germline V gene. The CDR3 totals 15 residues. The V end was cut by 4 bases, the J end by 7 bases, with 20 bases between. Drawing the rest from reference TRBV18 and TRBJ2-7, the complete variable domain is NAGVMQNPRHLVRRRGQEARLRCSPMKGHSHVYWYRQLPEEGLKFMVYLQKENIIDESGMPKERFSAEFPKEGPSILRIQQVVRGDSAAYFCASSLTSQPGWEQYFGPGTRLTVT.

This clone was observed a few times. The chain employs TRBV6-1 and TRBJ1-6; D ambiguous. The CDR3 contains 12 residues. CDR1 is MNHNS, CDR2 SASEGT, per germline. The germline V and J ends were trimmed by 3 bases and 4 bases, with 1 base remaining between them. CDR3 nucleotides: TGTGCCAGCAGTGATTATAATTCACCCCTCCACTTT. Amino acid sequence: CASSDYNSPLHF.

J is TRBJ2-3 and V is TRBV11-2; D is ambiguous. Trimming stripped 3 bases from V and 2 bases from J, with 9 bases between. CDR1 and CDR2 from the germline V gene are SGHAT and FQNNGV. The CDR3 sequence is 14 residues long. The CDR3, as DNA: TGTGCCAGCAGCTTTTCACAGATCACAGATACGCAGTATTTT. Protein sequence: CASSFSQITDTQYF.

V gene TRBV30 combines with J gene TRBJ2-1; 14 bases align to TRBD2. Germline V gene sequence: CDR1 GTSNPN, CDR2 SVGIG (reference sequence). With 3 bases clipped from V and 2 bases from J, the junction kept 6 bases outside the gene matches. The length of the CDR3 is 17 residues. The CDR3 DNA follows: TGTGCCTGGAGGGTGACTAGCGGGAGGGCCCCCTACAATGAGCAGTTCTTC. Translating gives CAWRVTSGRAPYNEQFF.

This clone was detected only a few times. V gene TRBV5-5 combines with J gene TRBJ1-1; D not certain. The CDR3 spans 15 residues. Deletions cut 0 bases from V and 1 base from J, with 10 bases between. Looked up from germline, CDR1 is SGHKS and CDR2 is YYEKEE (reference sequence). CDR3 sequence (DNA): TGTGCCAGCAGCTTGGCCGGAGAGGAGAACACTGAAGCTTTCTTT. Protein sequence: CASSLAGEENTEAFF.

The chain employs TRBV4-2 and TRBJ1-2; D gene ambiguous. The CDR3 spans 13 residues. The V gene's germline CDR1 is LGHNA and CDR2 YNFKEQ. V was trimmed by 6 bases and J by 8 bases, leaving 16 bases between them. As DNA, the CDR3 is TGTGCCAGCAGACCTATGGGGTCCAGAGGCTACACCTTC. It is translated as CASRPMGSRGYTF.

Here the CDR3 DNA reads TGTGCCAGCAGTGAAGCGCCCACAGGAGAAAAACTGTTTTTT. Its protein is CASSEAPTGEKLFF. V usage is TRBV6-1 and J usage is TRBJ1-4, with TRBD1 as a possible D gene (5 bases). Trimming removed 0 bases at V and 8 bases at J, with 10 bases between. Germline V gene lookup returns CDR1 MNHNS and CDR2 SASEGT. The CDR3 extends over 14 amino acids.

The J gene is TRBJ1-1, the V gene TRBV11-1; D gene unclear. V lost 5 bases and J 1 base, leaving 14 bases between the germline ends. This CDR3 contains 15 residues. CDR1 and CDR2 from the germline V gene are SGHAT and FQDESV (reference sequence). The chain's CDR3 is CASSLTRSGNTEAFF. DNA for the CDR3: TGTGCCAGCAGCCTGACCCGAAGTGGGAACACTGAAGCTTTCTTT. Using reference TRBV11-1 and TRBJ1-1 for the parts outside the CDR3, the full variable domain is EAEVAQSPRYKITEKSQAVAFWCDPISGHATLYWYRQILGQGPELLVQFQDESVVDDSQLPKDRFSAERLKGVDSTLKIQPAELGDSAMYLCASSLTRSGNTEAFFGQGTRLTVV.

The chain is built from TRBV15 and TRBJ2-7; 9 bases agree with TRBD2. V gave up 5 bases and J gave up 0 bases; unmatched junction bases: 5. The CDR3 runs 15 residues. Germline CDR1 and CDR2: LNHNV and YYDKDF (reference sequence). The CDR3 here is CATSVVAGDSYEQYF. CDR3 bases: TGTGCCACCAGCGTTGTAGCGGGGGACTCCTACGAGCAGTACTTC.

The chain carries TRBV28 and TRBJ1-1, with a tentative D call TRBD1 (5 bases). V lost 3 bases and J 1 base, leaving 12 bases between the germline ends. There are 15 residues in the CDR3. The germline CDR1 and CDR2 sequences are MDHEN and SYDVKM. The CDR3 spells CASSLADKTNTEAFF. CDR3 DNA sequence: TGTGCCAGCAGTTTGGCGGACAAGACGAACACTGAAGCTTTCTTT.

This clone turned up a few times. The chain links TRBV29-1 to TRBJ1-2; D is possibly TRBD1 (6 bases). With 6 bases removed from V and 8 bases from J, the gap between germline ends came to 22 bases. Germline CDR1 reads SQVTM; CDR2 reads ANQGSEA. This CDR3 is built from 14 residues. The CDR3 sequence: CSVVEGGGGLGYTF. Written as DNA, the CDR3 is TGCAGCGTGGTTGAAGGCGGGGGCGGTTTGGGCTACACCTTC.

This chain connects TRBV23-1 to TRBJ2-1; D possibly matches TRBD1 or TRBD2 (5 bases each). TRBV23-1 counts as an open reading frame of uncertain function. This CDR3 has 16 amino acids. V lost 4 bases to trimming and J lost 6 bases, with 19 bases between them. This CDR3 is CASSPQAGRRINEQFF. CDR3 coding DNA: TGCGCCAGCAGTCCTCAGGCAGGGCGGAGGATCAATGAGCAGTTCTTC.

The chain carries TRBV10-3 and TRBJ1-1; 10 positions agree with TRBD1. This CDR3 spans 13 amino acids. V shed 7 bases and J 3 bases; nucleotides not matched to a gene: 2. Germline-derived CDR1 and CDR2 are ENHRY and SYGVKD. The CDR3 region is CAIKGQGDTEAFF. CDR3 bases: TGTGCCATCAAAGGACAGGGGGACACTGAAGCTTTCTTT.

This sequence joins TRBV9 and TRBJ2-1; D might be TRBD2 (5 bases). The CDR3 has 15 amino acids. The germline V and J ends were trimmed by 4 bases and 5 bases, with 16 bases remaining between them. CDR1 and CDR2 from the germline V gene are SGDLS and YYNGEE. CDR3 nucleotide sequence: TGTGCCAGCAGCATTAGGACTGGACCACACAATGAGCAGTTCTTC. Protein: CASSIRTGPHNEQFF.

The chain couples TRBV11-2 to TRBJ2-7; D ambiguous. The CDR3 extends over 14 amino acids. The V gene lost 3 bases and the J gene lost 2 bases, with 11 bases spanning the gap. The germline gives CDR1 SGHAT, CDR2 FQNNGV. In DNA, the CDR3 is TGTGCCAGCAGCTTGAGTATATCGGCCTACGAGCAGTACTTC. It yields the protein CASSLSISAYEQYF.

The chain employs TRBV2 and TRBJ2-7, with 11 bases lining up with TRBD1. CDR1 is SNHLY, CDR2 FYNNEI, per germline. The CDR3 totals 14 residues. V lost 1 base, J lost 13 bases, and 9 bases stayed unmatched. DNA of the CDR3: TGTGCCAGCAGTGAAGGGACAGGGGGCACTTTTACATACTTC. It yields the protein CASSEGTGGTFTYF.

The chain carries TRBV30 and TRBJ1-1, with no clear D. CDR1 is GTSNPN and CDR2 is SVGIG in the germline V gene (reference sequence). V was trimmed by 0 bases and J by 0 bases, leaving 5 bases between them. This CDR3 has 13 residues. CDR3 sequence: CAWSVDLNTEAFF. The CDR3 nucleotides read TGTGCCTGGAGTGTCGACTTGAACACTGAAGCTTTCTTT.

This chain links TRBV23-1 with TRBJ2-7; the D gene is possibly TRBD1 (6 bases). TRBV23-1 is treated as an ORF (open reading frame) with a function not yet certain. V lost 9 bases, J lost 6 bases, and 21 bases lay in between. CDR3 length equals 14 residues. This CDR3 reads CARTQILQGCEQYF. CDR3 in DNA: TGCGCCAGGACTCAGATTCTCCAGGGGTGCGAGCAGTACTTC.

In this sample, this clone turned up once. The chain is built from TRBV6-1 and TRBJ2-1; 10 bases map to TRBD2. Germline CDR1 reads MNHNS; CDR2 reads SASEGT. The trim removed 7 bases at V and 6 bases at J, leaving 3 bases unmatched. CDR3 size: 13 residues. This chain's CDR3 is CASKLAGSNEQFF. The CDR3 region has the DNA TGTGCCAGCAAACTAGCGGGGTCCAATGAGCAGTTCTTC.